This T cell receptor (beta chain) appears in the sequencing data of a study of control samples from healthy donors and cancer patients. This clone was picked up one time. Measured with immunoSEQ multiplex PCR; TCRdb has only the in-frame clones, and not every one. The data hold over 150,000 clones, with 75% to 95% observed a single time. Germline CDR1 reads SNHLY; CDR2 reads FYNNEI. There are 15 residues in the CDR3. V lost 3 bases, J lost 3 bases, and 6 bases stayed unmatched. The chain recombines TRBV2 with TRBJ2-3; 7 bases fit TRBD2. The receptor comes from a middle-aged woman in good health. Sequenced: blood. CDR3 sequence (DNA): TGTGCCAGCAGTGACAGGGCGGGGGTGACAGATACGCAGTATTTT. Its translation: CASSDRAGVTDTQYF.